The next 25 T cell receptor beta chains were all read from a single sample in a study of cytomegalovirus exposure and HLA in healthy donors. The PCR ran on 60 Vbeta and 13 Jbeta primers. The table came from immunoSEQ multiplex PCR; TCRdb's copy has only in-frame clones and leaves some out. The table has around 200,000 clones, about 59% seen once. Sequencing input: PBMCs. All receptors come from a man between 40 and 49 years old in good health and CMV-seronegative.

V usage is TRBV7-9 and J usage is TRBJ2-1; 10 bases fit TRBD2. V trimming: 1 base; J trimming: 7 bases; junction bases outside the gene matches: 7. The CDR3 length is 16 residues. The germline gives CDR1 SEHNR, CDR2 FQNEAQ (reference sequence). The CDR3 nucleotides are TGTGCCAGCAGCTTAGTTACTGGACTAGCGGTTAATGAGCAGTTCTTC. Translated, it gives CASSLVTGLAVNEQFF.

This clone turned up a few times. The gene calls are TRBV19 and TRBJ2-1, with 7 bases that match TRBD2. CDR3 length: 17 residues. CDR1 LNHDA and CDR2 SQIVND come from the germline V gene (reference sequence). Trimming took 0 bases from V and 7 from J; bases not matched to a gene: 12. The chain's CDR3 is CASSIDRWGGDVNEQFF. For the CDR3, the DNA is TGTGCCAGTAGTATAGATCGATGGGGGGGGGACGTTAATGAGCAGTTCTTC.

As concerns this clone: Within the sample, other DNA sequences also encode this same CDR3. This chain links TRBV7-9 with TRBJ2-5; weak D call: TRBD1 (5 bases). CDR3 length equals 14 residues. Trimming removed 2 bases from V and 0 bases from J, with 7 bases in between. Germline values: CDR1 SEHNR, CDR2 FQNEAQ (reference sequence). CDR3 protein: CASSLKQDQETQYF. Written as DNA, the CDR3 is TGTGCCAGCAGCTTAAAACAGGACCAAGAGACCCAGTACTTC.

This sequence joins TRBV27 and TRBJ2-3; D is perhaps TRBD2 (6 bases). CDR1 and CDR2 from the germline V gene are MNHEY and SMNVEV (reference sequence). Trimming removed 8 bases from V and 4 bases from J, with 16 bases in between. The CDR3 has 14 amino acids. DNA of the CDR3: TGTGCCAGCGGGACCGGGAGTGTGCCAGATACGCAGTATTTT. Protein: CASGTGSVPDTQYF.

The chain carries TRBV19 and TRBJ2-5; 9 bases map to TRBD1. The germline V gene encodes CDR1 LNHDA and CDR2 SQIVND (reference sequence). V trimming: 7 bases; J trimming: 3 bases; junction bases outside the gene matches: 3. This CDR3 has 13 amino acids. For the CDR3, the DNA is TGTGCCAGTAAGGACAGGGGAGAAGAGACCCAGTACTTC. Amino acid sequence: CASKDRGEETQYF. The whole variable domain, remainder taken from reference TRBV19 and TRBJ2-5, is DGGITQSPKYLFRKEGQNVTLSCEQNLNHDAMYWYRQDPGQGLRLIYYSQIVNDFQKGDIAEGYSVSREKKESFPLTVTSAQKNPTAFYLCASKDRGEETQYFGPGTRLLVL.

The chain combines TRBV6-5 with TRBJ1-2, with D maybe TRBD1 (5 bases). Germline V gene lookup returns CDR1 MNHEY and CDR2 SVGAGI. V dropped 8 bases and J dropped 8 bases, with 18 bases sitting between them. CDR3 length: 13 residues. The CDR3 loop reads CASRWKGSSGYTF. The CDR3 nucleotides read TGTGCCAGCCGTTGGAAGGGGTCAAGCGGCTACACCTTC.

The gene calls are TRBV2 and TRBJ2-7; 11 nucleotides agree with TRBD1. Germline CDR1 is SNHLY and CDR2 is FYNNEI. This CDR3 spans 14 amino acids. Unmatched junction bases numbered 4, after V lost 6 bases and J lost 3 bases. DNA of the CDR3: TGTGCCAGCAGCCAGGACAGGGGGCTCTACGAGCAGTACTTC. Its translation: CASSQDRGLYEQYF.

The V gene is TRBV4-1, the J gene TRBJ1-1; no reliable D call. V lost 2 bases, J lost 3 bases, and 13 bases lay in between. This CDR3 is built from 15 residues. Germline CDR1 is MGHRA and CDR2 is YSYEKL. The CDR3 nucleotides read TGCGCCAGCAGCCAAAGCCGGGTGGAGGACACTGAAGCTTTCTTT. Amino acid sequence: CASSQSRVEDTEAFF.

The chain has TRBV18 and TRBJ2-7; possibly TRBD1 for D (6 bases). Germline CDR1 reads KGHSH; CDR2 reads LQKENI. The V end was cut by 3 bases, the J end by 11 bases, with 20 bases between. The CDR3 runs 14 residues. The CDR3 region has the DNA TGTGCCAGCTCACCGGCAGGGTCAAACCCAGGGGAGTACTTC. Translating it yields CASSPAGSNPGEYF.

A remark on this clone: Other DNA sequences in the same sample also yield this CDR3. This chain uses TRBV5-1 with TRBJ1-6; 7 bases agree with TRBD1. Germline CDR1 is SGHRS and CDR2 is YFSETQ. This CDR3 spans 15 amino acids. V gave up 0 bases and J gave up 9 bases; unmatched junction bases: 6. The DNA for the CDR3 is TGCGCCAGCAGCTTGGGAGACAGGGAATCTTCACCCCTCCACTTT. It translates to CASSLGDRESSPLHF.

The V and J genes are TRBV9 and TRBJ2-5; no firm D call. The CDR3 is 13 residues long. V was trimmed by 4 bases and J by 5 bases, leaving 12 bases between them. Germline-derived CDR1 and CDR2 are SGDLS and YYNGEE. This CDR3 reads CASSPMGWETQYF. The CDR3 bases are TGTGCCAGCAGCCCCATGGGCTGGGAGACCCAGTACTTC. Complete variable domain (other parts from reference TRBV9 and TRBJ2-5): DSGVTQTPKHLITATGQRVTLRCSPRSGDLSVYWYQQSLDQGLQFLIQYYNGEERAKGNILERFSAQQFPDLHSELNLSSLELGDSALYFCASSPMGWETQYFGPGTRLLVL.

This clone was counted only a few times. This chain links TRBV18 with TRBJ2-5, with TRBD1 identical over 8 bases. V was pared by 2 bases and J by 3 bases, with 5 bases of the junction left unmatched. The germline V gene encodes CDR1 KGHSH and CDR2 LQKENI. This CDR3 has 15 residues. CDR3 loop: CASSPSGGSEETQYF. The CDR3 DNA sequence: TGTGCCAGCTCACCATCAGGGGGCTCAGAAGAGACCCAGTACTTC.

The chain employs TRBV2 and TRBJ2-3; TRBD2 matches at 9 bases. This CDR3 spans 15 amino acids. Germline lookup yields CDR1 SNHLY and CDR2 FYNNEI. The CDR3 DNA reads TGTGCTAAGCAGTGGCTAGCGGGGATGGGGAATACGCAGTATTTT. Translation gives CAKQWLAGMGNTQYF.

This sequence joins TRBV25-1 and TRBJ2-5; no clear D. Matching the DNA end better, TRBJ2-7 makes the J call doubtful. The CDR3 is 15 amino acids. The germline CDR1 and CDR2 sequences are MGHDK and SYGVNS. Written as DNA, the CDR3 is TGTGCCAGCAGTGAAGGTAGAACGGAGATCTACGAGCAGTACTTC. This gives the protein CASSEGRTEIYEQYF.

The CDR3 bases are TGTGCCAGCAAGCTTAATATAGCGTATCTCTCCTACAATGAGCAGTTCTTC. Protein sequence: CASKLNIAYLSYNEQFF. This rearrangement joins TRBV5-8 to TRBJ2-1, with D tentatively TRBD2 (5 bases). Trimming pared 6 bases from V and 0 bases from J, leaving 19 bases between. Per germline, CDR1 SGHTS and CDR2 YDEGEE. The CDR3 sequence is 17 residues long.

The rearrangement links TRBV5-1 to TRBJ1-6, with TRBD1 matching over 12 bases. Losses at the gene ends were 4 bases for V and 9 bases for J; bases not matched to a gene: 2. The CDR3 runs to 14 residues. From germline, CDR1 is SGHRS and CDR2 YFSETQ. The CDR3 DNA sequence: TGCGCCAGCAGCCCGGGACAGGGGGCTTCACCCCTCCACTTT. This gives the protein CASSPGQGASPLHF.

The chain combines TRBV19 with TRBJ1-2, with TRBD1 identical over 8 bases. This CDR3 has 14 amino acids. CDR1 and CDR2 from the germline V gene are LNHDA and SQIVND (reference sequence). V dropped 3 bases and J dropped 8; count of bases not matched to a gene: 8. This CDR3 reads CASSIAGGARGYTF. CDR3 in DNA: TGTGCCAGTAGTATCGCAGGGGGCGCCCGGGGCTACACCTTC.

This clone was seen a single time. The chain uses TRBV19 and TRBJ2-6; possibly TRBD2 for D (6 bases). CDR3 length equals 18 residues. V was shortened by 3 bases and J by 0 bases, with 15 bases between the two germline ends. The germline V gene encodes CDR1 LNHDA and CDR2 SQIVND (reference sequence). CDR3 sequence reads: CASSIWTGRNSGANVLTF. CDR3 in DNA: TGTGCCAGTAGTATCTGGACGGGGAGGAACTCTGGGGCCAACGTCCTGACTTTC.

V gene TRBV6-8 combines with J gene TRBJ2-6, with D uncertain. There are 16 residues in the CDR3. V lost 3 bases and J lost 2, with 11 bases in between. Germline-derived CDR1 and CDR2 are MNHGY and SAAAGT. The CDR3 loop reads CASSYRRIAGANVLTF. CDR3 DNA: TGTGCCAGCAGTTATCGGAGAATTGCTGGGGCCAACGTCCTGACTTTC.

The table lists this clone with a few counts. The chain is built from TRBV7-3 and TRBJ2-6; D gene uncertain. Germline CDR1 and CDR2: SGHTA and FQGTGA. Deletions cut 2 bases from V and 0 bases from J, with 5 bases between. The CDR3 length is 15 residues. The CDR3 sequence: CASSLSRSGANVLTF. The CDR3 coding sequence is TGTGCCAGCAGCTTATCCCGCTCTGGGGCCAACGTCCTGACTTTC.

This chain uses TRBV6-6 with TRBJ1-2; maybe TRBD1 (6 bases). This CDR3 has 13 amino acids. Germline V gene lookup returns CDR1 MNHNY and CDR2 SVGAGI (reference sequence). Deletions cut 5 bases from V and 2 bases from J, with 9 bases between. CDR3: CASSATGNYGYTF. The DNA of the CDR3 is TGTGCCAGCAGTGCCACAGGGAACTATGGCTACACCTTC.

V usage is TRBV13 and J usage is TRBJ2-1, with 11 positions matching TRBD2. V was pared by 5 bases and J by 7 bases, with 7 bases of the junction left unmatched. The CDR3 contains 15 residues. Per the germline V gene, CDR1 is PRHDT and CDR2 is FYEKMQ (reference sequence). The CDR3 protein is CASSGGASGRNEQFF. CDR3 nucleotides: TGTGCCAGCAGCGGAGGGGCTAGCGGGAGGAATGAGCAGTTCTTC.

The chain uses TRBV7-2 and TRBJ2-7, with TRBD1 matching 9 bases. V lost 4 bases, J lost 1 base, and 8 bases stayed unmatched. There are 16 residues in the CDR3. Germline CDR1 is SGHTA and CDR2 is FQGNSA. The CDR3 sequence: CASSWGTGRGSYEQYF. CDR3 sequence (DNA): TGTGCCAGCAGCTGGGGGACAGGGAGGGGGTCCTACGAGCAGTACTTC. Variable domain in full (rest from reference TRBV7-2 and TRBJ2-7): GAGVSQSPSNKVTEKGKDVELRCDPISGHTALYWYRQSLGQGLEFLIYFQGNSAPDKSGLPSDRFSAERTGGSVSTLTIQRTQQEDSAVYLCASSWGTGRGSYEQYFGPGTRLTVT.

The chain links TRBV7-9 to TRBJ2-2; 9 positions agree with TRBD1. Germline V gene data show CDR1 as SEHNR and CDR2 as FQNEAQ (reference sequence). V lost 1 base to trimming and J lost 5 bases; unmatched junction nucleotides: 2. The CDR3 has 15 amino acids. The DNA of the CDR3 is TGTGCCAGCAGCTTAGTCGGACAGGGGACCGGGGAGCTGTTTTTT. This translates into CASSLVGQGTGELFF.

This clone was picked up a small number of times. The chain couples TRBV6-5 to TRBJ1-1; D ambiguous. This CDR3 is built from 14 residues. Germline assignment: CDR1 MNHEY and CDR2 SVGAGI. The V gene lost 2 bases and the J gene lost 3 bases, with 10 bases spanning the gap. In DNA, the CDR3 is TGTGCCAGCAGTTACAGAGGAAGTTACACTGAAGCTTTCTTT. It translates to CASSYRGSYTEAFF.